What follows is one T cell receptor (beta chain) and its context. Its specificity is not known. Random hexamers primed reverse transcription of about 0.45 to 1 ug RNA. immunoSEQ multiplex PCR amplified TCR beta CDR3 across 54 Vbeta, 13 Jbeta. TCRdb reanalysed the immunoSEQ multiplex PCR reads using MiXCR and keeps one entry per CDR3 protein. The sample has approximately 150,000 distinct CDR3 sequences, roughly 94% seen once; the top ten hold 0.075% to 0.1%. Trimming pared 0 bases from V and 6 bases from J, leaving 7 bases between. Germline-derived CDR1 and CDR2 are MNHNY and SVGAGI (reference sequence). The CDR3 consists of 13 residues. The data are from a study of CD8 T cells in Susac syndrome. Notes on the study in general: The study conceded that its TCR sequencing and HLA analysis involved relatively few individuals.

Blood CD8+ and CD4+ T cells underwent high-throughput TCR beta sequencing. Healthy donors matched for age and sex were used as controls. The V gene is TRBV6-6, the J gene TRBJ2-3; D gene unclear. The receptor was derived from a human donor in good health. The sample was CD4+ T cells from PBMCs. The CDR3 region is CASSYSPQDTQYF. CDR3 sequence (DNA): TGTGCCAGCAGTTACTCTCCACAGGATACGCAGTATTTT.